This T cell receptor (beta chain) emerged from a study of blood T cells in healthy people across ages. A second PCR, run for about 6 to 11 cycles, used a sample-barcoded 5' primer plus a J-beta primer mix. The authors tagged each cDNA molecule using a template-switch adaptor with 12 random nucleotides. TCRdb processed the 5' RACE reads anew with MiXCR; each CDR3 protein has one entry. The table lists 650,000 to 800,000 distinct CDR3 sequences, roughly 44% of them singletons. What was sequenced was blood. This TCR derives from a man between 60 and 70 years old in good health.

For the CDR3, the DNA is TGCAGTGCTAGCTCCCGGGGGCGAAAAAACATTCAGTACTTC. Its translation is CSASSRGRKNIQYF. The genes are TRBV20-1 and TRBJ2-4; D may match TRBD1 or TRBD2 (6 bases each). Germline CDR1 DFQATT, CDR2 SNEGSKA (reference sequence). This CDR3 is 14 amino acids long. Trimming took off 3 bases at V and 4 bases at J, with 13 bases between the two ends.